Listed here are 11 T cell receptor beta chains from one sample, sequenced in a study of shared clonotypes between healthy human individuals. This table comes from immunoSEQ multiplex PCR, and its TCRdb copy is limited to in-frame clones, with some not included. The table has roughly 770,000 clones, about 96% seen once; the top ten hold 0.2% to 0.25%. Positively selected for CCR7, the CD45RO-negative cells used as naive CD8 cells excluded terminally differentiated effector memory CD45RA+ cells. Sequences were obtained from naive CD8+ T cells sorted from blood. The receptors were gathered from a young man in good health.

The chain combines TRBV7-9 with TRBJ1-1, with unresolved D. CDR1 SEHNR and CDR2 FQNEAQ come from the germline V gene (reference sequence). This CDR3 comprises 15 residues. V was clipped by 1 base and J by 4 bases, with 13 bases between them. The DNA of the CDR3 is TGTGCCAGCAGCTTAGAGCTTCAGGCAATCACTGAAGCTTTCTTT. Translation gives CASSLELQAITEAFF.

The rearrangement links TRBV7-3 to TRBJ2-2; possible D gene TRBD1, 6 bases. V lost 5 bases, J lost 3 bases, and 13 bases lay in between. CDR1 is SGHTA and CDR2 is FQGTGA in the germline V gene. This CDR3 region has 15 residues. CDR3 sequence (DNA): TGTGCCAGCAGCCTACAGGGAGCAGACACCGGGGAGCTGTTTTTT. Protein sequence: CASSLQGADTGELFF.

This clone was detected only a few times. The chain joins TRBV25-1 to TRBJ1-1; no reliable D call. Germline V lookup: CDR1 MGHDK, CDR2 SYGVNS. V lost 3 bases and J lost 1, with 15 bases in between. The CDR3 is 16 amino acids. The CDR3 protein is CASSDQRRTGNTEAFF. In nucleotides, the CDR3 is TGTGCCAGCAGTGACCAGAGACGGACGGGGAACACTGAAGCTTTCTTT. Full variable domain (remainder filled in from reference TRBV25-1 and TRBJ1-1): EADIYQTPRYLVIGTGKKITLECSQTMGHDKMYWYQQDPGMELHLIHYSYGVNSTEKGDLSSESTVSRIRTEHFPLTLESARPSHTSQYLCASSDQRRTGNTEAFFGQGTRLTVV.

The rearrangement joins TRBV1 to TRBJ2-2. TRBV1 is a pseudogene. The CDR3 loop spans 13 amino acids. In DNA, the CDR3 is TGCACCAGCAGCCAAGTCACTGGCAGGGAGCTGTTTTTT. It is translated as CTSSQVTGRELFF.

The rearrangement links TRBV5-6 to TRBJ1-2, with D possibly being TRBD1 (5 bases). The V and J ends lost 1 base and 6 bases respectively, with 13 bases between them. The CDR3 contains 14 residues. Germline CDR1 is SGHDT and CDR2 is YYEEEE. The CDR3, as DNA: TGTGCCAGCAGCTTGCACAGGTCGGAGGATGGCTACACCTTC. It yields the protein CASSLHRSEDGYTF.

The V call is TRBV5-4, the J call TRBJ2-2; the D gene is possibly TRBD2 (6 bases). The CDR3 length is 13 residues. With 5 bases removed from V and 6 bases from J, the gap between germline ends came to 11 bases. The germline gives CDR1 SGHNT, CDR2 YYREEE (reference sequence). The CDR3 bases are TGTGCCAGCAGGGACGGGAGCCCCGGGGAGCTGTTTTTT. Protein product: CASRDGSPGELFF. Full variable domain (missing parts from reference TRBV5-4 and TRBJ2-2): ETGVTQSPTHLIKTRGQQVTLRCSSQSGHNTVSWYQQALGQGPQFIFQYYREEENGRGNFPPRFSGLQFPNYSSELNVNALELDDSALYLCASRDGSPGELFFGEGSRLTVL.

The chain is built from TRBV6-6 and TRBJ2-2; the D is unclear. This CDR3 is 12 amino acids long. CDR1 is MNHNY, CDR2 SVGAGI, per germline (reference sequence). With 8 bases removed from V and 4 bases from J, the gap between germline ends came to 8 bases. CDR3 in amino acids: CASESSTGELFF. Here the CDR3 DNA reads TGTGCCAGCGAATCGTCCACCGGGGAGCTGTTTTTT.

This sequence joins TRBV5-1 and TRBJ2-7; the D is unclear. This CDR3 has 15 residues. Trimming removed 0 bases at V and 0 bases at J, with 10 bases between. Germline-derived CDR1 and CDR2 are SGHRS and YFSETQ. Here the CDR3 reads CASSLARRPSYEQYF. Here the CDR3 DNA reads TGCGCCAGCAGCTTGGCGAGGCGACCCTCCTACGAGCAGTACTTC.

The J gene is TRBJ2-2, the V gene TRBV6-5; unclear D gene. V was pared by 2 bases and J by 3 bases, with 13 bases between. The CDR3 covers 16 residues. The germline V gene encodes CDR1 MNHEY and CDR2 SVGAGI. CDR3 bases: TGTGCCAGCAGTTACGGCGTTAATCGGGACACCGGGGAGCTGTTTTTT. Residues: CASSYGVNRDTGELFF.

The V and J genes are TRBV2 and TRBJ1-3; 12 nucleotides agree with TRBD1. The J segment lost 0 bases and the V segment lost 4 bases, leaving 13 bases of the junction unmatched. This CDR3 contains 20 residues. Germline assignment: CDR1 SNHLY and CDR2 FYNNEI. CDR3 DNA sequence: TGTGCCAGCAGTGCTCCGTCCGGGACAGGGGGCTCGTCCTCTGGAAACACCATATATTTT. Its protein is CASSAPSGTGGSSSGNTIYF.

This clone was detected once. The chain couples TRBV28 to TRBJ2-7; tentatively, D is TRBD1 (5 bases). The V end was cut by 2 bases, the J end by 9 bases, with 17 bases between. The CDR3 runs 14 residues. Germline CDR1 is MDHEN and CDR2 is SYDVKM. DNA for the CDR3: TGTGCCAGCAGTTTAGTGACAGTCTCCTCGGGGCAGTACTTC. Protein product: CASSLVTVSSGQYF.